This T cell receptor beta chain was sequenced during a study of T cell responses to AZD1222 COVID-19 vaccine. Whether given at about 4 or about 12 weeks, second doses were pooled. This CDR3 is built from 15 residues. Germline V gives CDR1 SGDLS, CDR2 YYNGEE. V was clipped by 3 bases and J by 0 bases, with 9 bases between them. Concerning this clone: The antigen is not known.

Method: immunoSEQ multiplex PCR; TCRdb's copy keeps in-frame clones and lacks some. The sample comprises 70,000 to 90,000 clones, roughly 91% of which are singletons, and less than 20% rests with the top ten. Study-wide findings and caveats: Clonal diversity was possibly underestimated; the donors were predominantly white British and more often female. Vaccination with two AZD1222 doses was followed by a rise in Spike-specific TCR breadth and depth.

This clonotype originated in an adult who received the AZD1222 COVID-19 vaccine. The rearrangement uses TRBV9 and TRBJ1-4; perhaps TRBD1 as D (6 bases). Sequences were derived from peripheral blood, sampled 28 days after the second AZD1222 dose. DNA for the CDR3: TGTGCCAGCAGCGCTCGGACAGCAACTAATGAAAAACTGTTTTTT. The encoded protein is CASSARTATNEKLFF. Using reference TRBV9 and TRBJ1-4 for the parts outside the CDR3, the full variable domain is DSGVTQTPKHLITATGQRVTLRCSPRSGDLSVYWYQQSLDQGLQFLIQYYNGEERAKGNILERFSAQQFPDLHSELNLSSLELGDSALYFCASSARTATNEKLFFGSGTQLSVL.